This TCR beta chain was found in a study of T cells in Graves' hyperthyroidism and ophthalmopathy. CDR1 and CDR2 from the germline V gene are LNHDA and SQIVND (reference sequence). J was trimmed by 3 bases and V by 4 bases; bases with no gene match: 3. The CDR3 is 15 amino acids. Template material for amplifying TCR beta CDR3 regions consisted of RNA transcripts. Primed by the HTBI set, a first-round RT-PCR was run on the TCR CDR3. Each CDR3 protein gets one entry after TCRdb re-called the multiplex PCR reads with MiXCR. This table holds about 560,000 distinct CDR3 sequences, over 15% found once. The clonotype originates from a young woman with Graves' hyperthyroidism. V gene TRBV19 combines with J gene TRBJ2-2; 9 nucleotides line up with TRBD1. Sequencing used blood. DNA of the CDR3: TGTGCCAGTAGTAGGACAGGGGAGGACACCGGGGAGCTGTTTTTT. Residues: CASSRTGEDTGELFF.